A selection of T cell receptor beta chains follows, all from one sample in a study of T-cell reconstitution after alpha-beta-depleted transplantation in children. Each CDR3 protein is one row after TCRdb ran MiXCR on the PCR reads. The sample contains approximately 300,000 distinct CDR3 sequences, 10% of which appear only once. Sequences were derived from PBMCs, sampled before TCRalphabeta/CD19-depleted stem cell transplant. The receptors stem from a boy less than two years old with acute myeloid leukemia, due to receive a stem cell transplant. Both conserved end residues are part of each CDR3. Each record gives: CDR3 DNA, CDR3 protein, clone size, J gene, D gene, V gene. D genes are given only for firm matches. Expanded clones get a size class; other rows say once, few or many, or leave the size out.

cdr3_nt: TGTGCCAGCAGGCTTCGAATTAGCGGGGGGCCACACAATGAGCAGTTCTTC
cdr3_aa: CASRLRISGGPHNEQFF
clone_size: many
j_call: TRBJ2-1
d_call: TRBD2
v_call: TRBV12-3/TRBV12-4

cdr3_nt: TGTGCCAGCAGCCAAGACCGGGACCCATACTACGAAGCTTTCTTT
cdr3_aa: CASSQDRDPYYEAFF
clone_size: many
j_call: TRBJ1-1
d_call: -
v_call: TRBV4-2

cdr3_nt: TGTGCCAGCAGCCAAGTTGGGGGAGGAATTTCACCCCTCCACTTT
cdr3_aa: CASSQVGGGISPLHF
clone_size: many
j_call: TRBJ1-6
d_call: -
v_call: TRBV3-1

cdr3_nt: TGTGCCAGCAGTTTAAGGCTAGCGGAGGACAATGAGCAGTTCTTC
cdr3_aa: CASSLRLAEDNEQFF
clone_size: many
j_call: TRBJ2-1
d_call: TRBD2
v_call: TRBV12-3/TRBV12-4

cdr3_nt: TGTGCCAGTAGTAAACGCGCAGGAAACACCATATATTTT
cdr3_aa: CASSKRAGNTIYF
clone_size: -
j_call: TRBJ1-3
d_call: -
v_call: TRBV19

cdr3_nt: TGTGCCAGCAGCTTGGGAGGCAACTATGGCTACACCTTC
cdr3_aa: CASSLGGNYGYTF
clone_size: medium-sized
j_call: TRBJ1-2
d_call: -
v_call: TRBV28

cdr3_nt: TGTGCCAGCAGTGAAGAATTTTATGGACCTCCAGGATCGTCACCCCTCCACTTT
cdr3_aa: CASSEEFYGPPGSSPLHF
clone_size: few
j_call: TRBJ1-6
d_call: -
v_call: TRBV6-1

cdr3_nt: TGTGCCAGCAGCTTAGGGAGACTAGCTGGTTTCGCCAATGAGCAGTTCTTC
cdr3_aa: CASSLGRLAGFANEQFF
clone_size: many
j_call: TRBJ2-1
d_call: TRBD2
v_call: TRBV11-2

cdr3_nt: TGTGCCAGCAGTGAAGCGGTCGGAAACTATGGCTACACCTTC
cdr3_aa: CASSEAVGNYGYTF
clone_size: many
j_call: TRBJ1-2
d_call: -
v_call: TRBV2

cdr3_nt: TGTGCCAGCACCCTTGCCATAGCGGGAGACAATGAGCAGTTCTTC
cdr3_aa: CASTLAIAGDNEQFF
clone_size: many
j_call: TRBJ2-1
d_call: TRBD2
v_call: TRBV12-3/TRBV12-4

cdr3_nt: TGTGCCAGCAGTCCCGGACAGGGGGGTAACTACGAGCAGTACTTC
cdr3_aa: CASSPGQGGNYEQYF
clone_size: many
j_call: TRBJ2-7
d_call: TRBD1
v_call: TRBV12-3/TRBV12-4

cdr3_nt: TGTGCCAGCAGCGGGACGCTAGCCAAAAACATTCAGTACTTC
cdr3_aa: CASSGTLAKNIQYF
clone_size: many
j_call: TRBJ2-4
d_call: -
v_call: TRBV2

cdr3_nt: TGTGCCAGCAGCCCCCGACAGGGTAGGGACGAGCAGTACTTC
cdr3_aa: CASSPRQGRDEQYF
clone_size: many
j_call: TRBJ2-7
d_call: TRBD1
v_call: TRBV7-2

cdr3_nt: TGTGCCAGCAGTGATGCGACTAGCGGGGGGGATTACGCCTTCTACAATGAGCAGTTCTTC
cdr3_aa: CASSDATSGGDYAFYNEQFF
clone_size: -
j_call: TRBJ2-1
d_call: TRBD2
v_call: TRBV2

cdr3_nt: TGTGCCAGCAGCTTAGCTGGGACTAGCGGGGGGAAAGAGCAGTACTTC
cdr3_aa: CASSLAGTSGGKEQYF
clone_size: many
j_call: TRBJ2-7
d_call: TRBD2
v_call: TRBV7-2

cdr3_nt: TGCAGTGCTAGTCCGGGACTAGCGAAGGGCTATGAGCAGTTCTTC
cdr3_aa: CSASPGLAKGYEQFF
clone_size: -
j_call: TRBJ2-1
d_call: TRBD2
v_call: TRBV20-1

cdr3_nt: TGTGCCAGCAGCTTAGAGGGCACTCTCTATGGCTACACCTTC
cdr3_aa: CASSLEGTLYGYTF
clone_size: -
j_call: TRBJ1-2
d_call: -
v_call: TRBV13

cdr3_nt: TGTGCCAGCAGCCAATCCGGGATCGGCGCCGCGGGACTAGCTTCAGACTACGAGCAGTACTTC
cdr3_aa: CASSQSGIGAAGLASDYEQYF
clone_size: many
j_call: TRBJ2-7
d_call: -
v_call: TRBV12-1

cdr3_nt: TGCAGTGCTAACCGACAGGGGAATCAGCCCCAGCATTTT
cdr3_aa: CSANRQGNQPQHF
clone_size: many
j_call: TRBJ1-5
d_call: TRBD1
v_call: TRBV20-1

cdr3_nt: TGTGCCACCAGCAGAGATCGTCGACAGCTGCTTGGGGGAAACACCATATATTTT
cdr3_aa: CATSRDRRQLLGGNTIYF
clone_size: many
j_call: TRBJ1-3
d_call: -
v_call: TRBV15

cdr3_nt: TGTGCCAGCAGACTAGCGGGAGATACGCAGTATTTT
cdr3_aa: CASRLAGDTQYF
clone_size: many
j_call: TRBJ2-3
d_call: TRBD2
v_call: TRBV12-3/TRBV12-4

cdr3_nt: TGTGCCAGCAGCTTAGGCTTGGGACTAGCTCCCAATGAGCAGTTCTTC
cdr3_aa: CASSLGLGLAPNEQFF
clone_size: many
j_call: TRBJ2-1
d_call: TRBD2
v_call: TRBV13

cdr3_nt: TGCGCCAGCAGCTTAGGGACAGGGGTCTCTGGGGCCAACGTCCTGACTTTC
cdr3_aa: CASSLGTGVSGANVLTF
clone_size: -
j_call: TRBJ2-6
d_call: TRBD1
v_call: TRBV5-1

cdr3_nt: TGTGCCAGCAGTTTAGCAGGTGCTCAAGAGACCCAGTACTTC
cdr3_aa: CASSLAGAQETQYF
clone_size: many
j_call: TRBJ2-5
d_call: -
v_call: TRBV12-3/TRBV12-4

cdr3_nt: TGTGCCAGCAGCGCAAGGGGGGCAGGGGAAAAACTGTTTTTT
cdr3_aa: CASSARGAGEKLFF
clone_size: many
j_call: TRBJ1-4
d_call: -
v_call: TRBV11-2

cdr3_nt: TGTGCCAGCAGAATGTACGGGAACACTGAAGCTTTCTTT
cdr3_aa: CASRMYGNTEAFF
clone_size: many
j_call: TRBJ1-1
d_call: -
v_call: TRBV5-6

cdr3_nt: TGCAGTGCTAGAGATCGGGACTACCACACCGGGGAGCTGTTTTTT
cdr3_aa: CSARDRDYHTGELFF
clone_size: many
j_call: TRBJ2-2
d_call: TRBD2
v_call: TRBV20-1

cdr3_nt: TGTGCCATCAGTGAGTCCCAGCGCAGGAATGAGCAGTTCTTC
cdr3_aa: CAISESQRRNEQFF
clone_size: many
j_call: TRBJ2-1
d_call: -
v_call: TRBV10-3

cdr3_nt: TGTGCCAGCAGCCAAGTGACAGGGGGCGGTTCACCCCTCCACTTT
cdr3_aa: CASSQVTGGGSPLHF
clone_size: many
j_call: TRBJ1-6
d_call: TRBD1
v_call: TRBV4-2

cdr3_nt: TGTGCCAGCAGCGTAGCGACAGGGGGGGGTGAGCAGTTCTTC
cdr3_aa: CASSVATGGGEQFF
clone_size: many
j_call: TRBJ2-1
d_call: TRBD1
v_call: TRBV9

cdr3_nt: TGCAGTGCTAGATGGCGTCCCCACGAGCAGTACTTC
cdr3_aa: CSARWRPHEQYF
clone_size: many
j_call: TRBJ2-7
d_call: -
v_call: TRBV20-1

cdr3_nt: TGTGCCAGCAGCTTAGTTGGGGGTCTCGAGCAGTACTTC
cdr3_aa: CASSLVGGLEQYF
clone_size: many
j_call: TRBJ2-7
d_call: -
v_call: TRBV11-2

cdr3_nt: TGTGCCAGCAGCTTACCCCCGGGACTGTACAATGAGCAGTTCTTC
cdr3_aa: CASSLPPGLYNEQFF
clone_size: many
j_call: TRBJ2-1
d_call: -
v_call: TRBV13

cdr3_nt: TGTGCCAGCAGCTATTGGACAGGGGGCTCTGGGGCCAACGTCCTGACTTTC
cdr3_aa: CASSYWTGGSGANVLTF
clone_size: -
j_call: TRBJ2-6
d_call: TRBD1
v_call: TRBV13

cdr3_nt: TGTGCCAGCAGTTATTCGAAGGGGGGTTCACCCCTCCACTTT
cdr3_aa: CASSYSKGGSPLHF
clone_size: few
j_call: TRBJ1-6
d_call: -
v_call: TRBV6-5

cdr3_nt: TGTGCCACCAGTGTCCCGGGACAGTGTGTCTACGAGCAGTACTTC
cdr3_aa: CATSVPGQCVYEQYF
clone_size: many
j_call: TRBJ2-7
d_call: TRBD1
v_call: TRBV24-1

cdr3_nt: TGCGCCAGCAGCCTGACGGGGACCCAGTACTTC
cdr3_aa: CASSLTGTQYF
clone_size: many
j_call: TRBJ2-5
d_call: -
v_call: TRBV5-1

cdr3_nt: TGTGCCACCAGTGACCCTACAACAGGGGTCGATGAGCAGTTCTTC
cdr3_aa: CATSDPTTGVDEQFF
clone_size: many
j_call: TRBJ2-1
d_call: TRBD1
v_call: TRBV24-1

cdr3_nt: TGTGCCAGCAGTTACTCGATGGCCAGGATCCCTCAAGCTTTCTTT
cdr3_aa: CASSYSMARIPQAFF
clone_size: few
j_call: TRBJ1-1
d_call: -
v_call: TRBV6-2/TRBV6-3

cdr3_nt: TGCGCCAGCAGCTACCGGACAGGGAGGAACCCAGATACGCAGTATTTT
cdr3_aa: CASSYRTGRNPDTQYF
clone_size: many
j_call: TRBJ2-3
d_call: TRBD1
v_call: TRBV5-1

cdr3_nt: TGTGCCATCAGTGAGGGCAGGGAAGAGACCCAGTACTTC
cdr3_aa: CAISEGREETQYF
clone_size: many
j_call: TRBJ2-5
d_call: -
v_call: TRBV10-3

cdr3_nt: TGTGCCAGCAGCAAGTCGGACATGGGTGAAAAACTGTTTTTT
cdr3_aa: CASSKSDMGEKLFF
clone_size: few
j_call: TRBJ1-4
d_call: -
v_call: TRBV5-6